This T cell receptor beta chain was captured in a study of blood T cell repertoires in COVID-19 (dated by TCRdb to 2020 to 2021). For context, the study as a whole: The collaborator samples originated in the United States, Italy and Spain and spanned the acute and convalescent phases of COVID-19. The material from the prospective study consisted of cDNA or gDNA derived from T cells, B-cell-depleted T cells, or PBMCs. The dataset comprised deeply sampled blood TCRbeta repertoires from subjects exposed to, actively infected with, or recovered from COVID-19. The repertoires were made available in a free public database intended to serve as a resource for research on the immune response to SARS-CoV-2. The samples were drawn from two sources: the first 160 participants of the ongoing ImmuneRACE study, and 1,200 or so subjects contributed by 6 global collaborators. A de-identified subject ID, COVID-19 status, age in years and sex were almost always included in the sample metadata. HLA class I and class II types, where available, came from metadata supplied by the sample provider rather than from assay-based typing.

TCRbeta CDR3 regions were amplified from genomic DNA by means of the immunoSEQ Assay, a bias-controlled multiplex PCR. The authors' analysis ran thus. Within the assay, amplification of reference gene primers was used to estimate how many nucleated cells each sample contained. To quantify the absolute abundance of each unique TCRbeta CDR3 rearrangement, sequence reads were collapsed and filtered. For each sample, productive Simpson clonality was calculated as the square root of Simpson's diversity index across productive rearrangements. Here the immuneACCESS table is served through TCRdb, limited to in-frame sequences with V and J called. Missing clones are a known gap in these copies; in checked studies unresolved V genes cover under half, and the rest lacks a known reason. D and trimming come from the DNA, and the V and J calls and clone size come from that table. This sample has about 340,000 clones in its table, and approximately 86% of those were observed once. The top ten clonotypes cover roughly 6.6% of the sample.

At one collaborating source in Seattle, patients were enrolled during active infection and were followed longitudinally through the course of disease. Whole blood was collected in K2EDTA tubes by collaborating institutions according to the institutions' own protocols. Collaborator samples were shipped for TCRbeta analysis as frozen whole blood, isolated PBMCs, or DNA extracted from either sample type. On the study overall, not on this receptor specifically: Clinical and demographic metadata were provided uncurated, with the amount varying by source and participant.

Concerning this clone itself: It has no known antigen specificity. No clone much larger than this one lies a single base away; base qualities are absent.

Material for sequencing was peripheral blood. The sequence derives from a woman aged 55 to 70 with COVID-19, enrolled during active disease.

The CDR3 region has the sequence CASSLVKGVEQYF. The DNA reads TGTGCCAGCAGTTTAGTTAAAGGGGTCGAGCAGTACTTC. This receptor chain uses TRBV12-3 or TRBV12-4 and TRBJ2-7; 5 matching bases give a weak D call of TRBD1. V and J lose 1 base and 6 bases, and a span of 10 bases separates them. Reading from cysteine to phenylalanine, the CDR3 counts 13 amino acids. The read is trimmed to its CDR3 DNA, 39 bases read in frame from base 1.